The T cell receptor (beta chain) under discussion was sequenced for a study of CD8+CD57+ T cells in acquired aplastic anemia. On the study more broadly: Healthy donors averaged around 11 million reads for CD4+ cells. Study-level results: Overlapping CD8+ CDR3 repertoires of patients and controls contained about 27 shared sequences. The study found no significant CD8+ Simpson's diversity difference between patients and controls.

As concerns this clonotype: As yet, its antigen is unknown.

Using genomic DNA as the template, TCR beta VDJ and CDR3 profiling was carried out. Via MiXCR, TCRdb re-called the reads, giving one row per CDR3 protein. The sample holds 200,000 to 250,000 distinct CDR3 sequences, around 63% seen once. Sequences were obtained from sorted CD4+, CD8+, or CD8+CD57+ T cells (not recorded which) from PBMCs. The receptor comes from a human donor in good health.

CDR3 sequence (DNA): TGTGCCACCAGTGGTTCCCCGGGGGGCGTGGAAGATAATGAAAAACTGTTTTTT. Protein sequence: CATSGSPGGVEDNEKLFF. The rearrangement uses TRBV24-1 and TRBJ1-4; D is possibly TRBD1 (6 bases). This CDR3 region has 18 residues. Germline CDR1 KGHDR, CDR2 SFDVKD. Trimming removed 5 bases at V and 4 bases at J, with 22 bases between.